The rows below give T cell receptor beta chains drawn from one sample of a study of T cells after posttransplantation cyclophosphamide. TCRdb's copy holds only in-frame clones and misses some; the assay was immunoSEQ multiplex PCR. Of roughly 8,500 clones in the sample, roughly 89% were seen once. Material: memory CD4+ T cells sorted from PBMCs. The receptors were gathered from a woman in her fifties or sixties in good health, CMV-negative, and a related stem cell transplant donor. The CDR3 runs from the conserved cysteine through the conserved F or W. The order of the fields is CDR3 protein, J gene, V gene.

CDR3: CASSDPPVEQYF; J: TRBJ2-7; V: TRBV2
CDR3: CASSPGQGAWGTEAFF; J: TRBJ1-1; V: TRBV6-6
CDR3: CASSQGAVFSPLHF; J: TRBJ1-6; V: TRBV25-1
CDR3: CASSLVSGAHYGYTF; J: TRBJ1-2; V: TRBV7-2
CDR3: CATNKRGGRETQYF; J: TRBJ2-5; V: TRBV15
CDR3: CAISNQDRVHNEQFF; J: TRBJ2-1; V: TRBV10-3
CDR3: CASSLGQGKGPQHF; J: TRBJ1-5; V: TRBV4-2
CDR3: CATSYLGGQAEGYTF; J: TRBJ1-2; V: TRBV6-1
CDR3: CASSFRRGLANEKLFF; J: TRBJ1-4; V: TRBV7-2
CDR3: CAGRTFSNQPQHF; J: TRBJ1-5; V: TRBV2
CDR3: CASSEGQGNNSPLHF; J: TRBJ1-6; V: TRBV5-1
CDR3: CASSIGGGDSPLHF; J: TRBJ1-6; V: TRBV19
CDR3: CASSLGGLRGEQYF; J: TRBJ2-7; V: TRBV5-6
CDR3: CASRLGQGRAEAFF; J: TRBJ1-1; V: TRBV19
CDR3: CASSPGTSRDTQYF; J: TRBJ2-3; V: TRBV6-6
CDR3: CASHKGAGGPPGELFF; J: TRBJ2-2; V: TRBV27
CDR3: CAWAYRGRETQYF; J: TRBJ2-5; V: TRBV30
CDR3: CASSAAGFGAEQYF; J: TRBJ2-7; V: TRBV7-2
CDR3: CASSQGRDEQFF; J: TRBJ2-1; V: TRBV4-2
CDR3: CASNPPRTGENYGYTF; J: TRBJ1-2; V: TRBV21-1
CDR3: CASQVSGANVLTF; J: TRBJ2-6; V: TRBV28
CDR3: CASSFLGASNTEAFF; J: TRBJ1-1; V: TRBV27
CDR3: CASSPARVGGGYTF; J: TRBJ1-2; V: TRBV7-8
CDR3: CASSLDGALRANSPLHF; J: TRBJ1-6; V: TRBV11-2
CDR3: CASSPRDRSYNEQFF; J: TRBJ2-1; V: TRBV9
CDR3: CAISYQVGITEAFF; J: TRBJ1-1; V: TRBV10-3
CDR3: CASSFQGAGGQPQHF; J: TRBJ1-5; V: TRBV6-6
CDR3: CASSQVGRQGYSPLHF; J: TRBJ1-6; V: TRBV14
CDR3: CASGIEAFF; J: TRBJ1-1; V: TRBV28
CDR3: CASTPSSNEQFF; J: TRBJ2-1; V: TRBV6-1
CDR3: CASSSRGQDEAFF; J: TRBJ1-1; V: TRBV19
CDR3: CVRSLVGTGEPNEQFF; J: TRBJ2-1; V: TRBV7-5
CDR3: CAIEVTDTQYF; J: TRBJ2-3; V: TRBV10-3
CDR3: CAWSVSSGYEKLFF; J: TRBJ1-4; V: TRBV30
CDR3: CASSYSTANSPLHF; J: TRBJ1-6; V: TRBV6-5
CDR3: CASSLIGGNAEAFF; J: TRBJ1-1; V: TRBV7-3
CDR3: CSVARETQYF; J: TRBJ2-5; V: TRBV29-1
CDR3: CASSEFPSGTYNEQFF; J: TRBJ2-1; V: TRBV2
CDR3: CASSEAAQGQETQYF; J: TRBJ2-5; V: TRBV6-1
CDR3: CASSDRLIRDEQFF; J: TRBJ2-1; V: TRBV28